This TCR beta chain was identified in a study of spatial heterogeneity in lung cancer. This clonotype was seen more than once but under ten times. This sample's time point: sample taken at primary tumor resection. TCRs were sequenced from unsorted whole RNA of tumor, nontumor lung or PBMC. Germline-derived CDR1 and CDR2 are ENHRY and SYGVKD. V shed 4 bases and J shed 2 bases, with 13 bases lying between them. The CDR3 totals 15 residues. The presence of a unique molecular identifier marked each TCR cDNA molecule. TCRdb re-called the 5' RACE reads with MiXCR, one entry per CDR3 protein. The repertoire consists of roughly 39,000 distinct CDR3 sequences, with approximately 6.9% occurring once and the leading ten covering about 39%.

The sequenced sample was PBMCs, obtained at surgery. The J gene is TRBJ2-3, the V gene TRBV10-3; D might be TRBD2 (6 bases). This receptor was taken from a female donor with early-stage non-small cell lung cancer. The CDR3 nucleotides are TGTGCCATCAGTGGTGGAGGGGTCTTCACAGATACGCAGTATTTT. It codes for CAISGGGVFTDTQYF.